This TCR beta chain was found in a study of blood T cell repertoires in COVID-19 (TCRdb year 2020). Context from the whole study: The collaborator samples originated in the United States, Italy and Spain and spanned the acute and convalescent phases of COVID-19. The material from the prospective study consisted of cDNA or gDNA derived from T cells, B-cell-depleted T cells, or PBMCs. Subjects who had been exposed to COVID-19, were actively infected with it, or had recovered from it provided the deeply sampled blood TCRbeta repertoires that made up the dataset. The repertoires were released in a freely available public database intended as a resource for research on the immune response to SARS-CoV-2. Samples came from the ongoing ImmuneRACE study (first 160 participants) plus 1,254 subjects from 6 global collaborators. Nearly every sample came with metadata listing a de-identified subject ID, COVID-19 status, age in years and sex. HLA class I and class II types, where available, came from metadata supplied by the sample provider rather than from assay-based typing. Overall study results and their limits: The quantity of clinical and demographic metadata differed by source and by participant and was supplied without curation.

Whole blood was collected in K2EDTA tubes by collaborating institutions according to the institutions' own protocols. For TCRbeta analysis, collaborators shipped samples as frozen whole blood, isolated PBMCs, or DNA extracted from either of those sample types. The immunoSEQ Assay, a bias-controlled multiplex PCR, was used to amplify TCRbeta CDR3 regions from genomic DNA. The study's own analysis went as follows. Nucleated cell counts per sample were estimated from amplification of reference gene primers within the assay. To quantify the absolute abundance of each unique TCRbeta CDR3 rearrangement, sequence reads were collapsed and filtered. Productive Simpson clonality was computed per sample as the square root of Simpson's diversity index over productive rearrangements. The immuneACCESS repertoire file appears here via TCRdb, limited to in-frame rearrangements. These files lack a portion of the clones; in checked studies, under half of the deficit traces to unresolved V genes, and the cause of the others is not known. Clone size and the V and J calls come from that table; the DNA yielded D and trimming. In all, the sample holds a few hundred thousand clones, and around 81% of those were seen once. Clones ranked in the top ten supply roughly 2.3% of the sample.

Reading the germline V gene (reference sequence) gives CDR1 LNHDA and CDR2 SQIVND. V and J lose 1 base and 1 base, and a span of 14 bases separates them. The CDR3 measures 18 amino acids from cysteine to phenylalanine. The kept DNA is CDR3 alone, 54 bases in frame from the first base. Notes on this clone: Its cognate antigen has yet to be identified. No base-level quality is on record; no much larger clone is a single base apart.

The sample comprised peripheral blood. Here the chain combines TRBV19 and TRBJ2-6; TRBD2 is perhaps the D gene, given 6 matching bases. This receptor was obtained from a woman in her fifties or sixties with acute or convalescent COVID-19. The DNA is TGTGCCAGTAGTATAGGAGGGTTAGCGGTTTCTGGGGCCAACGTCCTGACTTTC. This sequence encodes CASSIGGLAVSGANVLTF. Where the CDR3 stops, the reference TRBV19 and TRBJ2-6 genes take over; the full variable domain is DGGITQSPKYLFRKEGQNVTLSCEQNLNHDAMYWYRQDPGQGLRLIYYSQIVNDFQKGDIAEGYSVSREKKESFPLTVTSAQKNPTAFYLCASSIGGLAVSGANVLTFGAGSRLTVL.